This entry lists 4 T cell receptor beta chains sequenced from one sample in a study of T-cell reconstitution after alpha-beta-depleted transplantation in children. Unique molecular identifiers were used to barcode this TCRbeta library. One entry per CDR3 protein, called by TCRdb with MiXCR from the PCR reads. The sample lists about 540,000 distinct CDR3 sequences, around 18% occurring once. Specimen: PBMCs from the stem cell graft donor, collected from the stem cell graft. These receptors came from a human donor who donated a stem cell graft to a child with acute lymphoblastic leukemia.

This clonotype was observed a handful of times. The CDR3 loop reads CASSARGNSYEQYF. CDR3 DNA sequence: TGTGCCAGCAGTGCACGGGGAAATTCCTACGAGCAGTACTTC. The gene calls are TRBV6-1 and TRBJ2-7; tentatively, D is TRBD2 (5 bases). CDR1 and CDR2 (germline): MNHNS, SASEGT. CDR3 length equals 14 residues. Deletions cut 4 bases from V and 1 base from J, with 11 bases between.

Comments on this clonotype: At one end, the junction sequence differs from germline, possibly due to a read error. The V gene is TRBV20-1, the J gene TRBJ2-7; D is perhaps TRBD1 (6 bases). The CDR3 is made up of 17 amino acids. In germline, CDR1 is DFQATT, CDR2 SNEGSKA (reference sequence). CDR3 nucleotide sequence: TGCTGTGCTAGAGACTTAGCAGGGGACCCAAGCTCCTACGAGCAGTACTTC. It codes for CCARDLAGDPSSYEQYF.

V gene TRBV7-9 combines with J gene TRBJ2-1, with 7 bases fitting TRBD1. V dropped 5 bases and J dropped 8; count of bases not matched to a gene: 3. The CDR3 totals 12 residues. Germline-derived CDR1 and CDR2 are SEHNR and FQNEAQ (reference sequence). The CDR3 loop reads CASSRQGDEQFF. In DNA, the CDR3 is TGTGCCAGCAGCCGACAGGGTGATGAGCAGTTCTTC.

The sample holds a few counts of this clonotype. The CDR3, as DNA: TGCGCCAGCAGCCGCTCTGTATTCAGTCCCCCAGATACGCAGTATTTT. It codes for CASSRSVFSPPDTQYF. The chain carries TRBV5-1 and TRBJ2-3; D remains unclear. The V end lost 4 bases, the J end lost 4 bases, and 19 bases lay between the germline ends. This CDR3 region has 16 residues. Germline assignment: CDR1 SGHRS and CDR2 YFSETQ. The whole variable domain, filled in from reference TRBV5-1 and TRBJ2-3, reads KAGVTQTPRYLIKTRGQQVTLSCSPISGHRSVSWYQQTPGQGLQFLFEYFSETQRNKGNFPGRFSGRQFSNSRSEMNVSTLELGDSALYLCASSRSVFSPPDTQYFGPGTRLTVL.